These 29 T cell receptor beta chains were sequenced from one sample in a study of cytomegalovirus exposure and HLA in healthy donors (dated by TCRdb to about 2017). Libraries came from the immunoSEQ multiplex PCR assay. Not all clones reach the TCRdb copy of this immuneACCESS table, which keeps in-frame sequences only. Checked studies attribute under half of the gap to unresolved V genes and leave the rest unexplained. The sample data list more than 100,000 clones, and roughly 86% of these were observed just once. In total, the top ten clones hold approximately 1.3% of the sample. Sequenced: PBMCs. The source of these receptors is a man in his thirties or forties in good health and CMV-seronegative.

The chain uses TRBV7-9 and TRBJ1-2; 9 bases match TRBD1. Germline CDR1 reads SEHNR; CDR2 reads FQNEAQ (reference sequence). The CDR3 totals 15 residues. Trimming at V came to 1 base and at J to 5 bases, leaving 5 bases not matched to a gene. The CDR3 loop reads CASSLGTGEGYGYTF. The CDR3 DNA sequence: TGTGCCAGCAGCTTAGGGACAGGGGAAGGGTATGGCTACACCTTC.

With respect to this clone: An end of the junction does not agree with germline; a read error may underlie this. The chain uses TRBV11-2 and TRBJ2-1; TRBD2 agrees at 13 bases. The CDR3 length is 15 residues. Germline V lookup: CDR1 SGHAT, CDR2 FQNNGV. DNA of the CDR3: TGTGCCAGCACGCCTTCACTAGCGGGAGGGAATGGGCAGTTCTTC. Translation: CASTPSLAGGNGQFF.

The sample holds one count of this clone. The chain employs TRBV11-2 and TRBJ2-3; D is undetermined. The CDR3 is 14 residues long. The V and J ends lost 0 bases and 3 bases respectively, with 7 bases between them. From germline, CDR1 is SGHAT and CDR2 FQNNGV. CDR3 loop: CASSLDDWTDTQYF. CDR3 nucleotides: TGTGCCAGCAGCTTAGATGACTGGACAGATACGCAGTATTTT.

The genes are TRBV5-1 and TRBJ2-6; possible D gene TRBD2, 5 bases. This CDR3 has 16 residues. Trimming took 3 bases from V and 1 from J, leaving 11 bases between them. Germline CDR1 reads SGHRS; CDR2 reads YFSETQ. CDR3 sequence (DNA): TGCGCCAGCAGCTCCGAGGGTGGGTCTGGGGCCAACGTCCTGACTTTC. Protein sequence: CASSSEGGSGANVLTF.

The rearrangement uses TRBV5-1 and TRBJ2-2, with unresolved D. CDR3 length: 15 amino acids. In germline, CDR1 is SGHRS, CDR2 YFSETQ. V lost 0 bases and J 0 bases, leaving 6 bases between the germline ends. CDR3 amino acids: CASSLGAANTGELFF. CDR3 coding DNA: TGCGCCAGCAGCTTGGGGGCAGCGAACACCGGGGAGCTGTTTTTT.

The chain joins TRBV19 to TRBJ2-7, with 12 nucleotides matching TRBD2. Trimming at V came to 5 bases and at J to 4 bases, leaving 6 bases not matched to a gene. The CDR3 runs 15 residues. Germline CDR1 is LNHDA and CDR2 is SQIVND (reference sequence). This CDR3 reads CASSPTSGSRYEQYF. The CDR3 DNA follows: TGTGCCAGTAGTCCGACTAGCGGGAGTAGGTACGAGCAGTACTTC.

This clone has more than one count but fewer than ten. The V gene is TRBV5-5, the J gene TRBJ2-2, with TRBD1 identical over 8 bases. The CDR3 is made up of 16 amino acids. Trimming cost V 6 bases and J 2 bases; bases outside gene matches: 9. From germline, CDR1 is SGHKS and CDR2 YYEKEE (reference sequence). This chain's CDR3 is CASNNLGQGNTGELFF. For the CDR3, the DNA is TGTGCCAGCAACAACCTCGGACAGGGCAACACCGGGGAGCTGTTTTTT.

This clone was recorded a few times. The chain uses TRBV7-8 and TRBJ1-4; the D gene is possibly TRBD1 (6 bases). The CDR3 is 15 amino acids. V was clipped by 1 base and J by 8 bases, with 14 bases between them. The germline V gene encodes CDR1 SGHVS and CDR2 FQNEAQ. CDR3 in amino acids: CASSLVPRGGEKLFF. The CDR3 region has the DNA TGTGCCAGCAGCTTAGTCCCCAGGGGAGGGGAAAAACTGTTTTTT.

V and J are TRBV7-9 and TRBJ2-6; 10 bases agree with TRBD1. After removal of 1 base from V and 4 bases from J, the junction contained 1 base not matched to a gene. The CDR3 is made up of 16 amino acids. Germline values: CDR1 SEHNR, CDR2 FQNEAQ (reference sequence). This CDR3 reads CASSLGQGAGANVLTF. The CDR3 DNA reads as TGTGCCAGCAGCTTAGGACAGGGGGCCGGGGCCAACGTCCTGACTTTC. Using reference TRBV7-9 and TRBJ2-6 for the parts outside the CDR3, the full variable domain is DTGVSQNPRHKITKRGQNVTFRCDPISEHNRLYWYRQTLGQGPEFLTYFQNEAQLEKSRLLSDRFSAERPKGSFSTLEIQRTEQGDSAMYLCASSLGQGAGANVLTFGAGSRLTVL.

This clone appeared a single time. The chain is built from TRBV6-5 and TRBJ1-3; 7 bases are a match to TRBD1. CDR3 size: 15 residues. Trimming at V came to 6 bases and at J to 0 bases, leaving 5 bases not matched to a gene. Germline V gene lookup returns CDR1 MNHEY and CDR2 SVGAGI. The CDR3: CASRTGDHSGNTIYF. The DNA of the CDR3 is TGTGCCAGCAGAACAGGGGATCACTCTGGAAACACCATATATTTT.

In its sample, this clone was seen a few times. V is TRBV9 and J is TRBJ2-1; 7 nucleotides align to TRBD2. The CDR3 loop spans 17 amino acids. Germline trimming cut 2 bases from V and 0 bases from J; bases unmatched to any gene: 8. The V gene's germline CDR1 is SGDLS and CDR2 YYNGEE. CDR3 sequence: CASSVRDYTSSYNEQFF. The CDR3 coding sequence is TGTGCCAGCAGCGTCCGGGACTACACAAGCTCCTACAATGAGCAGTTCTTC.

To note about this clone: The same CDR3 arises from other DNA sequences in this sample as well. The chain has TRBV5-1 and TRBJ2-7; unclear D gene. Germline CDR1 and CDR2: SGHRS and YFSETQ. V lost 1 base and J 3 bases, leaving 5 bases between the germline ends. This CDR3 is 12 amino acids long. Here the CDR3 reads CASSLRGYEQYF. CDR3 nucleotide sequence: TGCGCCAGCAGCTTGCGCGGCTACGAGCAGTACTTC.

In this sample, this clone turned up once. The CDR3 is CASSETSGGVNEQFF. The CDR3 DNA reads TGCGCCAGCAGTGAGACTAGCGGGGGGGTCAATGAGCAGTTCTTC. This chain links TRBV10-1 with TRBJ2-1; 13 bases align to TRBD2. Germline V gene data show CDR1 as WNHNN and CDR2 as SYGVQD (reference sequence). CDR3 size: 15 residues. The V gene end was trimmed by 2 bases and the J gene end by 6 bases; junction bases not matched to a gene: 1.

The rearrangement uses TRBV4-3 and TRBJ2-7; 8 nucleotides align to TRBD2. The V gene's germline CDR1 is LGHNA and CDR2 YSLEER. The CDR3 length is 16 residues. The ends lost 0 bases at V and 0 bases at J; junction bases unmatched: 4. In nucleotides, the CDR3 is TGCGCCAGCAGCCAAGATTCAAGCGGGAGCTCCTACGAGCAGTACTTC. It yields the protein CASSQDSSGSSYEQYF.

The chain joins TRBV7-3 to TRBJ2-1; no reliable D call. With 6 bases removed from V and 0 bases from J, the gap between germline ends came to 9 bases. The CDR3 is 14 amino acids. CDR1 is SGHTA and CDR2 is FQGTGA in the germline V gene. The CDR3 nucleotides are TGTGCCAGCAGGCCCTTCAGCTCCTACAATGAGCAGTTCTTC. Its translation: CASRPFSSYNEQFF.

The rearrangement links TRBV5-1 to TRBJ2-3; the match to TRBD1 covers 8 bases. The CDR3 spans 17 residues. Trimming took 4 bases from V and 3 from J; bases not matched to a gene: 13. CDR1 is SGHRS, CDR2 YFSETQ, per germline. CDR3 in amino acids: CASSPFTDRVWTDTQYF. The CDR3 DNA reads as TGCGCCAGCAGCCCGTTTACGGACAGGGTGTGGACAGATACGCAGTATTTT.

The chain recombines TRBV18 with TRBJ2-1; weak D call: TRBD2 (6 bases). CDR3 length: 11 amino acids. In germline, CDR1 is KGHSH, CDR2 LQKENI. Between the trimmed V and J ends, which lost 6 bases and 7 bases, there was a span of 7 bases. DNA of the CDR3: TGTGCCAGCTCGGCGGGGAATGAGCAGTTCTTC. Translation: CASSAGNEQFF.

The rearrangement uses TRBV18 and TRBJ2-1; 8 positions agree with TRBD2. This CDR3 contains 15 residues. CDR1 and CDR2 (germline): KGHSH, LQKENI. Unmatched junction bases numbered 12, after V lost 6 bases and J lost 8 bases. CDR3 DNA: TGTGCCAGCTCCCCGGGACTAGTGACTTGGGATGAGCAGTTCTTC. Amino acid sequence: CASSPGLVTWDEQFF.

The chain couples TRBV27 to TRBJ2-1; 8 bases line up with TRBD1. Germline CDR1 MNHEY, CDR2 SMNVEV (reference sequence). The CDR3 consists of 15 residues. J gave up 2 bases and V 9 bases, and 9 bases lay outside the gene matches. CDR3 in amino acids: CASWERTGTYNEQFF. CDR3 coding DNA: TGTGCCAGTTGGGAACGGACAGGGACCTACAATGAGCAGTTCTTC.

This rearrangement joins TRBV11-2 to TRBJ2-2, with D tentatively TRBD2 (5 bases). Germline V gene lookup returns CDR1 SGHAT and CDR2 FQNNGV. This CDR3 comprises 16 residues. Between the trimmed V and J ends, which lost 5 bases and 1 base, there was a span of 14 bases. The CDR3 region is CASSLVLRGNTGELFF. The CDR3 nucleotides are TGTGCCAGCAGCCTCGTACTCCGGGGGAACACCGGGGAGCTGTTTTTT.

The V and J genes are TRBV7-3 and TRBJ1-1, with TRBD1 matching 10 bases. This CDR3 is 13 amino acids long. J gave up 7 bases and V 4 bases, and 3 bases lay outside the gene matches. Germline CDR1 reads SGHTA; CDR2 reads FQGTGA. In DNA form, the CDR3 reads TGTGCCAGCAGCTCGACAGGGGGCGGTGAAGCTTTCTTT. The encoded protein is CASSSTGGGEAFF.

The V and J genes are TRBV30 and TRBJ1-2, with D tentatively TRBD1 (5 bases). The CDR3 is 16 amino acids. V was shortened by 3 bases and J by 0 bases, with 17 bases between the two germline ends. Germline V gene data show CDR1 as GTSNPN and CDR2 as SVGIG (reference sequence). CDR3 residues: CAWRDPGVLANYGYTF. In DNA, the CDR3 is TGTGCCTGGAGGGACCCGGGGGTTTTAGCTAACTATGGCTACACCTTC.

The chain carries TRBV5-6 and TRBJ2-7, with 8 nucleotides matching TRBD1. The germline gives CDR1 SGHDT, CDR2 YYEEEE. Losses at the gene ends were 6 bases for V and 6 bases for J; bases not matched to a gene: 5. CDR3 size: 12 residues. CDR3 nucleotide sequence: TGTGCCAGCAACCTCGACAGGGGCGAGCAGTACTTC. This sequence encodes CASNLDRGEQYF.

The CDR3 sequence: CASSLGGAEFGYTF. In DNA, the CDR3 is TGTGCCAGCAGCTTAGGGGGCGCTGAATTTGGCTACACCTTC. The chain joins TRBV7-2 to TRBJ1-2; the D gene is possibly TRBD1 (5 bases). This CDR3 is built from 14 residues. Germline V gene sequence: CDR1 SGHTA, CDR2 FQGNSA. Trimming took off 1 base at V and 7 bases at J, with 13 bases between the two ends.

This clone was picked up one time. The chain couples TRBV15 to TRBJ1-4; TRBD1 aligns across 8 bases. CDR1 and CDR2 from the germline V gene are LNHNV and YYDKDF (reference sequence). Losses at the gene ends were 2 bases for V and 7 bases for J; bases not matched to a gene: 6. The CDR3 extends over 15 amino acids. The chain's CDR3 is CATSRPGQDREKLFF. For the CDR3, the DNA is TGTGCCACCAGCAGACCGGGACAGGATCGTGAAAAACTGTTTTTT.

This chain links TRBV30 with TRBJ1-2; 7 nucleotides align to TRBD1. The CDR3 spans 14 residues. V lost 0 bases, J lost 8 bases, and 9 bases stayed unmatched. Germline V gene lookup returns CDR1 GTSNPN and CDR2 SVGIG (reference sequence). The CDR3 loop reads CAWSVLASGGGYTF. The DNA of the CDR3 is TGTGCCTGGAGTGTATTAGCGTCAGGGGGGGGCTACACCTTC.

Only a few counts were recorded for this clone. The V call is TRBV2, the J call TRBJ1-4; 7 bases align to TRBD1. The germline CDR1 and CDR2 sequences are SNHLY and FYNNEI. V lost 7 bases and J lost 7; bases outside the gene matches: 6. This CDR3 contains 13 residues. The CDR3: CASTRQGGEKLFF. The CDR3 nucleotides read TGTGCCAGCACCCGACAGGGAGGTGAAAAACTGTTTTTT.

This clone was seen more than once but under ten times. The V call is TRBV6-1, the J call TRBJ2-7; 11 bases align to TRBD1. The length of the CDR3 is 15 residues. Per germline, CDR1 MNHNS and CDR2 SASEGT. After removal of 3 bases from V and 3 bases from J, the junction contained 4 bases not matched to a gene. CDR3 loop: CASSDLGTGGYEQYF. CDR3 in DNA: TGTGCCAGCAGTGATTTAGGGACAGGGGGCTACGAGCAGTACTTC.

The J gene is TRBJ2-7, the V gene TRBV10-1; TRBD2 matches at 11 bases. This CDR3 spans 17 amino acids. Germline CDR1 reads WNHNN; CDR2 reads SYGVQD (reference sequence). V was pared by 6 bases and J by 0 bases, with 10 bases of the junction left unmatched. The CDR3: CASRRTSGPSYSYEQYF. In DNA, the CDR3 is TGCGCCAGCAGAAGGACTAGCGGGCCGTCTTACTCCTACGAGCAGTACTTC.